This T cell receptor (beta chain) was captured in a study of T-cell reconstitution after alpha-beta-depleted transplantation in children listed by TCRdb under 2016. With regard to the full study: T-cell immune reconstitution after TCRalphabeta/CD19-depleted allogeneic hematopoietic cell transplantation in children was quantitatively tracked in the study by means of TCR repertoire profiling.

CDR1 and CDR2 are drawn from the germline V gene: SGHRS, YFSETQ. From its cysteine to its phenylalanine, the CDR3 spans 16 amino acids. Of all the DNA, just the CDR3 is kept, 48 bases in frame from base 1. Between the V and J ends, shortened by 7 bases and 4 bases respectively, the junction contains 22 bases. This clonotype was seen ten or more times. The specificity of this receptor is unknown. The input lacks base qualities; no much larger clone sits a single base away. To prepare the library, PCR was applied. The sample was run on an Illumina HiSeq 2500. TCR libraries were prepared with molecular barcoding, using unique molecular identifiers to normalize TCRbeta repertoire quantification. TCRdb trimmed the raw reads at Q25, called clones with MiXCR and kept productive beta chains. Rows are combined by CDR3 protein, so each entry shows the most common genes and DNA. Recorded for this sample are roughly 200,000 distinct CDR3 sequences; approximately 6.6% of them occurred a single time. 3% to 3.5% of the sample belongs to the ten largest clones.

This material consisted of PBMCs from the stem cell graft donor, taken from the stem cell graft. This clonotype originated in a human donor who donated a stem cell graft to a child with Wiskott-Aldrich syndrome. The chain was built from TRBV5-1 and TRBJ2-3; the D gene cannot be resolved beyond TRBD1 or TRBD2, each matching 5 bases. The nucleotide sequence is given as TGCGCCAGCCGGGGTGGAAGTTCAGGGACGGCAGATACGCAGTATTTT. Translated, this is CASRGGSSGTADTQYF.